Each of the 15 T cell receptor beta chains below was sequenced from the same sample in a study of blood T cell repertoires in COVID-19. The protocol was immunoSEQ multiplex PCR, while the TCRdb copy is restricted to in-frame clones and leaves out a portion. This table has 110,000 or so clones, more than 70% appearing once. Sequencing was done on a sample of peripheral blood. These receptors all come from a man between 60 and 75 years old with acute or convalescent COVID-19.

V gene TRBV3-1 (or the pseudogene TRBV3-2) combines with J gene TRBJ2-7; 7 bases line up with TRBD2. The length of the CDR3 is 16 residues. Per germline, CDR1 LGHDT and CDR2 YNNKEL (reference sequence). The trim removed 4 bases at V and 0 bases at J, leaving 9 bases unmatched. The CDR3 DNA is TGTGCCAGCAGCCGGCCGCTAGCGGACCGCTCCTACGAGCAGTACTTC. Its protein is CASSRPLADRSYEQYF.

There are a few counts of this clone. The J gene is TRBJ1-2, the V gene TRBV19; TRBD1 might be the D (6 bases). The germline V gene encodes CDR1 LNHDA and CDR2 SQIVND (reference sequence). The V end was cut by 10 bases, the J end by 1 base, with 10 bases between. This CDR3 contains 12 residues. The CDR3 region is CAIQGNNYGYTF. CDR3 sequence (DNA): TGTGCCATTCAGGGGAATAACTATGGCTACACCTTC.

V and J are TRBV2 and TRBJ2-1; TRBD1 matches at 9 bases. The germline CDR1 and CDR2 sequences are SNHLY and FYNNEI. J gave up 7 bases and V 2 bases, and 3 bases lay outside the gene matches. The CDR3 spans 14 residues. CDR3 DNA sequence: TGTGCCAGCAGTGAACCGACAGGGGGGAATGAGCAGTTCTTC. It codes for CASSEPTGGNEQFF.

The chain links TRBV12-3 or TRBV12-4 to TRBJ1-2; D possibly corresponds to TRBD1 (5 bases). The CDR3 consists of 12 residues. Trimming removed 5 bases at V and 8 bases at J, with 12 bases between. CDR3 residues: CASSPSTGGYTF. The CDR3 region has the DNA TGTGCCAGCAGTCCCTCAACAGGAGGCTACACCTTC.

The chain combines TRBV9 with TRBJ2-2; D might be TRBD2 (6 bases). Germline V gene data show CDR1 as SGDLS and CDR2 as YYNGEE. V lost 4 bases to trimming and J lost 3 bases, with 22 bases between them. This CDR3 is 18 amino acids long. The CDR3 DNA sequence: TGTGCCAGCAGCTTGGACGGGACCGGGACTTCTTACACCGGGGAGCTGTTTTTT. Residues: CASSLDGTGTSYTGELFF.

The V call is TRBV6-1, the J call TRBJ1-5, with 7 bases identical to TRBD1. CDR3 length: 13 residues. After removal of 6 bases from V and 7 bases from J, the junction contained 6 bases not matched to a gene. Germline V CDR1 and CDR2: MNHNS, SASEGT. CDR3 nucleotides: TGTGCCAGCAGCCAGGGGGACGGGCAGCCCCAGCATTTT. It yields the protein CASSQGDGQPQHF.

V usage is TRBV5-1 and J usage is TRBJ2-5, with 10 positions matching TRBD2. Germline values: CDR1 SGHRS, CDR2 YFSETQ. J was trimmed by 5 bases and V by 1 base; bases with no gene match: 5. The CDR3 runs to 15 residues. CDR3 region: CASSLQAGGPETQYF. Here the CDR3 DNA reads TGCGCCAGCAGCTTGCAAGCGGGAGGGCCGGAGACCCAGTACTTC. Together with reference TRBV5-1 and TRBJ2-5, the CDR3 gives the full variable domain: KAGVTQTPRYLIKTRGQQVTLSCSPISGHRSVSWYQQTPGQGLQFLFEYFSETQRNKGNFPGRFSGRQFSNSRSEMNVSTLELGDSALYLCASSLQAGGPETQYFGPGTRLLVL.

The chain couples TRBV7-8 to TRBJ2-1; 7 positions agree with TRBD2. The germline gives CDR1 SGHVS, CDR2 FQNEAQ. This CDR3 has 15 amino acids. J was trimmed by 7 bases and V by 5 bases; bases with no gene match: 11. The CDR3 DNA sequence: TGTGCCAGCAGCATAGGAACTAGCGCGAGGAATGAGCAGTTCTTC. It encodes CASSIGTSARNEQFF.

The CDR3 DNA follows: TGTGCCACCAGTTACCCGGGACTAGCGGGAGAGGAGACCCAGTACTTC. Translated, it gives CATSYPGLAGEETQYF. The chain recombines TRBV24-1 with TRBJ2-5, with 14 nucleotides matching TRBD2. The CDR3 loop spans 16 amino acids. Germline V CDR1 and CDR2: KGHDR, SFDVKD. Trimming cost V 6 bases and J 5 bases; bases outside gene matches: 7.

This clone was counted a single time. J is TRBJ1-1 and V is TRBV6-5; a possible D gene is TRBD1 (6 bases). Germline values: CDR1 MNHEY, CDR2 SVGAGI. The V end lost 4 bases, the J end lost 1 base, and 7 bases lay between the germline ends. The CDR3 is 13 residues long. The CDR3 DNA is TGTGCCAGCAGTTTACAGGGGAACACTGAAGCTTTCTTT. It codes for CASSLQGNTEAFF.

The V and J genes are TRBV7-7 and TRBJ2-1; a weak D match, TRBD1 (6 bases). CDR3 length equals 13 residues. V lost 3 bases and J 8 bases, leaving 11 bases between the germline ends. The germline V gene has CDR1 SSHAT and CDR2 FNYEAQ (reference sequence). This CDR3 reads CASSFVGADEQFF. In nucleotides, the CDR3 is TGTGCCAGCAGCTTTGTGGGGGCCGATGAGCAGTTCTTC. Full variable domain (rest looked up from reference TRBV7-7 and TRBJ2-1): GAGVSQSPRYKVTKRGQDVTLRCDPISSHATLYWYQQALGQGPEFLTYFNYEAQPDKSGLPSDRFSAERPEGSISTLTIQRTEQRDSAMYRCASSFVGADEQFFGPGTRLTVL.

The table lists this clone with a few counts. The chain uses TRBV4-1 and TRBJ2-5; 7 nucleotides match TRBD2. This CDR3 region has 16 residues. The junction had 6 bases not matched to a gene; V was cut back by 2 bases and J by 0 bases. Germline V CDR1 and CDR2: MGHRA, YSYEKL. Here the CDR3 reads CASSQTSELYQETQYF. Written as DNA, the CDR3 is TGCGCCAGCAGCCAAACTAGCGAGCTTTACCAAGAGACCCAGTACTTC.

This chain's CDR3 is CASSVGLAGDQNEQFF. CDR3 bases: TGTGCCAGCAGCGTAGGCCTAGCGGGAGACCAAAATGAGCAGTTCTTC. V is TRBV9 and J is TRBJ2-1; 10 positions agree with TRBD2. Germline CDR1 is SGDLS and CDR2 is YYNGEE. The CDR3 is made up of 16 amino acids. With V trimmed by 0 bases and J by 7 bases, 7 bases remained unmatched.

The chain links TRBV30 to TRBJ2-7; D possibly corresponds to TRBD1 (6 bases). This CDR3 has 14 residues. V was pared by 4 bases and J by 2 bases, with 15 bases between. The germline CDR1 and CDR2 sequences are GTSNPN and SVGIG (reference sequence). For the CDR3, the DNA is TGTGCCTGGACGCGAAGACAGGACCCCTACGAGCAGTACTTC. Protein: CAWTRRQDPYEQYF.

The chain carries TRBV10-3 and TRBJ1-2; the D is unclear. Germline V gene lookup returns CDR1 ENHRY and CDR2 SYGVKD. Trimming took off 3 bases at V and 6 bases at J, with 14 bases between the two ends. This CDR3 region has 14 residues. DNA for the CDR3: TGTGCCATCAGTGAACTGGCTGGGCAGGATGGCTACACCTTC. The encoded protein is CAISELAGQDGYTF.